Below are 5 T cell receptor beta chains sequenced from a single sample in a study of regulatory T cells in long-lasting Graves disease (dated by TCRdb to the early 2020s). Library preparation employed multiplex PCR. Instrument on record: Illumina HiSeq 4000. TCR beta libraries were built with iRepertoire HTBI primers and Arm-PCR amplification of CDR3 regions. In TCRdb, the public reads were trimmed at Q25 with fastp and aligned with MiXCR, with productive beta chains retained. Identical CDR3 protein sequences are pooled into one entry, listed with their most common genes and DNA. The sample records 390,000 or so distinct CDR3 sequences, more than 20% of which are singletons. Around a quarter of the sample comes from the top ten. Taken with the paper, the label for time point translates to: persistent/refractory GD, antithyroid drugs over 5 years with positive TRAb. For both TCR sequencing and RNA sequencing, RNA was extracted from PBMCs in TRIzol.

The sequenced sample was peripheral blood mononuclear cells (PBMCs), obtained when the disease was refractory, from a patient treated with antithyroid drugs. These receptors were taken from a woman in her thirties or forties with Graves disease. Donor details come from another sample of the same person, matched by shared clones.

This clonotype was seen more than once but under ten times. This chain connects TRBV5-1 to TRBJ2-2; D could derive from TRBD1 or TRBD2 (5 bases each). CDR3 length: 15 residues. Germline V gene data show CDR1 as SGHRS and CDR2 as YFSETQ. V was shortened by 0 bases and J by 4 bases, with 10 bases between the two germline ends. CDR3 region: CASSLAVGATGELFF. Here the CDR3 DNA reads TGCGCCAGCAGCTTGGCAGTCGGGGCCACCGGGGAGCTGTTTTTT.

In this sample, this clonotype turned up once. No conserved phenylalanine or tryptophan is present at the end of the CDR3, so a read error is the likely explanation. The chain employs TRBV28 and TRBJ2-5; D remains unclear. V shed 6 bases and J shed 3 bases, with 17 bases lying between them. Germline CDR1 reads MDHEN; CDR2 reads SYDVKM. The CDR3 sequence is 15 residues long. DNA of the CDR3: TGTGCCAGCAGCCTTTGGGCCAAAGTGAAAGAGACCCAGTACCTC. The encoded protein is CASSLWAKVKETQYL.

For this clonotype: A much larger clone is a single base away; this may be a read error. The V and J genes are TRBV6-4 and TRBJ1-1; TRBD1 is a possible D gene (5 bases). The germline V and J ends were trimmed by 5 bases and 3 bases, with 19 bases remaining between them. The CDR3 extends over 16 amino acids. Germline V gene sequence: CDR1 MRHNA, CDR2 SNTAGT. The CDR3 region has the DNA TGTGCCAGCAGTTACCGTCCAGGGAGCATGGACACTGAAGCTTTCTTT. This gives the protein CASSYRPGSMDTEAFF.

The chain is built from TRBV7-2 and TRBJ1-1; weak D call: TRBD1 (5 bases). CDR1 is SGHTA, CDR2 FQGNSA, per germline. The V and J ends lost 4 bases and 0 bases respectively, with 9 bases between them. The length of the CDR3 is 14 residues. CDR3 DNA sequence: TGTGCCAGCAGCTGGGGACTCATGAACACTGAAGCTTTCTTT. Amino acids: CASSWGLMNTEAFF.

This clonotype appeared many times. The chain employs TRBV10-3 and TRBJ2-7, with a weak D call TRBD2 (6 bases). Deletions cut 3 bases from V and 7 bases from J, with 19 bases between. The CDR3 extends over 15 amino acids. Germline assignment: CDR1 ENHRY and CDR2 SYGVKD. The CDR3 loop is CAISEGDLEAGEQYF. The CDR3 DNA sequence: TGTGCCATCAGTGAAGGGGACTTAGAGGCGGGGGAGCAGTACTTC.